This entry concerns a single T cell receptor beta chain. This clonotype appeared a few times. This clone's antigen is unknown. One end of the junction does not line up with germline, which may come from a read error. Systemically healthy Caucasian individuals from Russia, about 38 in total and aged roughly 6 to 100 years, were included as donors. Ten milliliters of peripheral blood were drawn from each donor into EDTA-treated Vacutainer tubes. Ficoll-Paque density-gradient centrifugation was used to isolate PBMCs, with at least 7 million per sample. Total RNA, at least 5 micrograms per sample, was extracted from PBMCs with Trizol reagent. For every donor, an aliquot of PBMCs went through flow cytometry to measure the percentages of naive CD45RAhigh/CD27high T cells. The sample originates from a study of blood T cells in healthy people across ages (dated by TCRdb to 2014 to 2015). Regarding the complete study: In model experiments, template switching captured about one uniquely barcoded TCR beta cDNA molecule for every two T cells. The study measured age-related changes in TCR beta repertoire diversity using deep sequencing normalized with unique cDNA molecular identifiers. The donors were divided into four age groups: young (average about 16 years), middle-aged (under 40), aged (roughly 66) and long-lived (approximately 74). Using the same blood draw, the study looked at two additional independent replicas of 1 million unique cDNA reads for two donors, one aged 18 to 29 and the other aged 80 or older. What the authors observed across the whole study: Bulk unsorted PBMC profiling prevented conclusive comparison of naive and antigen-experienced compartments. Compared with the aged group, the long-lived group had more naive CD4+ T cells, fewer expanded clones and increased TCR diversity, a pattern suggesting age selection. Observed TCR beta diversity per million T cells fell roughly linearly with age, and a significant reduction was already apparent by age approximately 40. Total diversity estimates from one million sequenced T cells were considered lower bounds and underestimates. There was a strong correlation between observed TCR beta diversity and the percentage of naive T cells measured by flow cytometry. The CMV infection status of donors was not known, potentially confounding age-related changes in expanded clonotypes.

Taken from cysteine to phenylalanine, the CDR3 has 13 residues. The only DNA kept is the CDR3, 39 bases in frame from the first base. Reading the germline V gene (reference sequence) gives CDR1 LGHDT and CDR2 YNNKEL. Libraries came from 5' RACE. TCRdb lists the instrument as Illumina HiSeq 2500. The second PCR ran for roughly 6 to 11 cycles and used a J-beta primer mix along with a sample-barcoded 5' primer. A template-switch 5' adaptor carrying 12 random nucleotides introduced a unique molecular identifier onto each TCR beta cDNA molecule. Each sample yielded at least 2.5 million CDR3-containing paired-end reads. First-strand cDNA was synthesized from all RNA with the Mint cDNA synthesis kit, primed by a TRBC-specific oligonucleotide. Following uracil-DNA glycosylase treatment, all cDNA underwent a first 18-cycle PCR with the universal primers M1SS and BC2_uni_R. Under the source paper's analysis protocol: Normalization of each sample was performed by random selection of 1 million high-quality reads, each carrying a distinct molecular identifier. Reads sharing molecular identifiers were discarded rather than binned into consensus sequences. MiTCR, set to a Q25 quality threshold and the strictest error-elimination algorithm, was used for CDR3 identification, clonotype clustering and error correction. A nonparametric unseen species model with Euler transformation was used to estimate a lower bound on total TCR beta diversity. Starting from the raw public reads, TCRdb applied fastp trimming at Q25, assembled clones with MiXCR and retained in-frame beta chains. Each entry merges the rows of one CDR3 protein and shows their most common DNA and genes. For this entry, the V and J calls and clone size follow TCRdb and not the study's own pipeline. In all, the sample holds 750,000 to 950,000 distinct CDR3 sequences, and about 26% of those were seen once. The ten largest clones represent about 3% of the sample.

The sample was also linked to a second study, of T cells of mothers and their children. The second paper states: The donors were nine systemically healthy Caucasian individuals, made up of three mothers and their six children. cDNA synthesis consumed the entire amount of extracted RNA, loaded at around 1.5 ug RNA in each 15 ul reaction. In the second PCR, the M1S primer added sample barcodes and 2-4 random nucleotides. More than 9.5 million TCR beta CDR3 reads were obtained from each mother, and 2.5 million to 3 million reads were obtained from each child. Thymic selection shapes the output of TCR recombination in a similar way in related and unrelated pairs, and inherited differences have a minor effect. Normalized repertoire overlap in related mother-child pairs was always slightly higher than in unrelated mother-child pairs, but the difference was never significant. Persistent microchimeric T cell clones were not detected, at a sensitivity of 95 to 100 clones per million clonotypes. In the study, deep NGS was used to compare the TCR beta repertoires of mothers and children, and features distinguishing related mother-child pairs from unrelated individuals were sought. On average, the children were roughly 10 +/- 4 years old, while the mothers were approximately 40 +/- 4 years old. After adapters were ligated using NEBNext reagents, the libraries underwent 100+100 nt paired-end sequencing on an Illumina HiSeq 2000. To avoid cross-contamination, the mother libraries and the child libraries were prepared a month apart and sequenced in separate runs. For each donor, somewhere between roughly 450,000 and 2,100,000 distinct TCR beta clonotypes were identified. Naive TCR beta clonotypes were estimated from low-frequency clonotypes matched to each donor's FACS-determined naive share, without sorting.

The clonotype originates from a boy aged 5 to 17 in good health. What was sequenced was blood. The receptor chain draws on TRBV3-1 and TRBJ1-2; the D gene cannot be named for sure. The CDR3 sequence is CTSGGEKSYGYTF. In nucleotides, the sequence is TGTACCAGCGGCGGGGAGAAGTCATATGGCTACACCTTC.